A selection of T cell receptor beta chains follows, all from one sample in a study of cytomegalovirus exposure and HLA in healthy donors. TCRdb's copy holds only in-frame clones and misses some; the assay was immunoSEQ multiplex PCR. The table lists 100,000 or so clones, roughly three quarters of them singletons, with roughly 9.3% in the top ten. Source material: PBMCs. The source of these receptors is a male donor in good health and CMV-seropositive. CDR3s include the opening cysteine and the closing phenylalanine or tryptophan. D genes are given only for firm matches. Where a row states a size, it is once, few, many or the class of an expanded clone; other rows omit it.

d_call cdr3_length clone_size j_call v_call cdr3_aa cdr3_nt
NA 16 NA TRBJ2-5 TRBV4-2 CASSQDPAGWQETQYF TGTGCCAGCAGCCAAGATCCGGCGGGATGGCAGGAGACCCAGTACTTC
TRBD2 15 NA TRBJ2-5 TRBV18 CASSPLAGGVETQYF TGTGCCAGCTCACCATTAGCGGGAGGCGTAGAGACCCAGTACTTC
TRBD2 15 NA TRBJ2-7 TRBV28 CASSGPREGRNEQYF TGTGCCAGCAGTGGTCCGCGGGAGGGCCGAAACGAGCAGTACTTC
TRBD1 14 NA TRBJ1-5 TRBV28 CASSWGTVNQPQHF TGTGCCAGCAGTTGGGGGACAGTCAATCAGCCCCAGCATTTT
TRBD1 14 NA TRBJ2-7 TRBV6-5 CASSYSDRAHEQYF TGTGCCAGCAGTTACTCGGACAGGGCCCACGAGCAGTACTTC
TRBD1 16 NA TRBJ1-1 TRBV28 CASSRDRGRVNTEAFF TGTGCCAGCAGCCGTGACAGGGGAAGGGTAAACACTGAAGCTTTCTTT
NA 15 NA TRBJ1-2 TRBV28 CASSLPRGISPGYTF TGTGCCAGCAGTTTACCTAGGGGAATCTCACCAGGCTACACCTTC
NA 13 NA TRBJ2-7 TRBV19 CASSIVSTGEQYF TGTGCCAGTAGTATAGTCTCCACCGGGGAGCAGTACTTC
TRBD1 14 NA TRBJ1-5 TRBV25-1 CASSEGAGNQPQHF TGTGCCAGCAGCGAGGGGGCAGGCAATCAGCCCCAGCATTTT
NA 12 NA TRBJ2-3 TRBV30 CAWSVSTNTQYF TGTGCCTGGAGTGTTAGCACAAATACGCAGTATTTT
TRBD1 17 NA TRBJ1-5 TRBV28 CASSLPRQGQRNQPQHF TGTGCCAGCAGTTTGCCCCGACAGGGGCAGCGCAATCAGCCCCAGCATTTT
NA 13 NA TRBJ2-7 TRBV25-1 CASGGGGSYEQYF TGTGCCAGCGGAGGGGGGGGCTCCTACGAGCAGTACTTC
NA 15 NA TRBJ1-3 TRBV19 CASSEQVHSGNTIYF TGTGCCAGTAGTGAACAGGTCCATTCTGGAAACACCATATATTTT
NA 13 once TRBJ2-7 TRBV4-2 CASSQDVTYEQYF TGTGCCAGCAGCCAAGATGTAACCTACGAGCAGTACTTC
NA 15 NA TRBJ2-3 TRBV7-2 CASSLVGSGTDTQYF TGTGCCAGCAGCTTGGTGGGTAGCGGCACAGATACGCAGTATTTT
TRBD2 15 NA TRBJ2-3 TRBV2 CASPILAGDPDTQYF TGTGCCAGCCCAATACTAGCGGGAGACCCAGATACGCAGTATTTT
TRBD2 16 NA TRBJ2-1 TRBV6-4 CASSDSGLAVYNEQFF TGTGCCAGCAGTGACTCTGGACTAGCGGTCTACAATGAGCAGTTCTTC
TRBD1 15 NA TRBJ2-2 TRBV18 CASSQDRGPTGELFF TGTGCCAGCTCACAGGACAGGGGCCCAACCGGGGAGCTGTTTTTT
NA 16 NA TRBJ2-7 TRBV7-2 CASSLGRGGANYEQYF TGTGCCAGCAGCTTAGGCAGGGGTGGTGCGAACTACGAGCAGTACTTC
NA 15 NA TRBJ2-7 TRBV27 CASRRAGRSSYEQYF TGTGCCAGCAGACGTGCGGGACGGAGCTCCTACGAGCAGTACTTC
NA 15 NA TRBJ1-3 TRBV5-1 CASSLDSGSGNTIYF TGCGCCAGCAGCTTGGACAGCGGCTCTGGAAACACCATATATTTT
TRBD2 17 NA TRBJ2-1 TRBV4-3 CASSQTSGRARGNEQFF TGCGCCAGCAGCCAGACTAGCGGGAGGGCCCGAGGGAATGAGCAGTTCTTC
NA 13 NA TRBJ2-5 TRBV6-5 CASTRGATSAQYF TGTGCCAGCACCCGGGGAGCGACGTCGGCCCAGTACTTC
NA 15 NA TRBJ2-5 TRBV9 CASSGSGTSTETQYF TGTGCCAGCAGCGGTAGCGGCACTTCGACCGAGACCCAGTACTTC
TRBD1 15 NA TRBJ2-7 TRBV7-9 CSSSLPGQGPYEQYF TGTTCCAGCAGCCTACCGGGACAGGGGCCCTACGAGCAGTACTTC
TRBD1 14 NA TRBJ1-5 TRBV6-5 CASRQGQGNQPQHF TGTGCCAGCAGGCAAGGACAGGGCAATCAGCCCCAGCATTTT
TRBD2 13 NA TRBJ2-1 TRBV13 CASTYRGGRKQFF TGTGCCAGCACCTACCGGGGGGGGCGGAAGCAGTTCTTC
TRBD2 13 NA TRBJ2-7 TRBV5-1 CASSYSGRSEQYF TGCGCCAGCAGCTATAGCGGGAGGAGCGAGCAGTACTTC
NA 15 NA TRBJ1-4 TRBV5-1 CASSWGGATNEKLFF TGCGCCAGCAGCTGGGGGGGTGCAACTAATGAAAAACTGTTTTTT
NA 12 NA TRBJ2-7 TRBV28 CASSSGGPEQYF TGTGCCAGCAGTTCAGGGGGGCCCGAGCAGTACTTC
NA 15 NA TRBJ1-2 TRBV28 CASSPTGDSNDGYTF TGTGCCAGCAGTCCAACCGGCGACTCAAACGATGGCTACACCTTC
NA 13 NA TRBJ2-1 TRBV27 CASSLGLPNEQFF TGTGCCAGCAGTTTAGGACTCCCCAATGAGCAGTTCTTC
NA 14 NA TRBJ2-7 TRBV7-2 CASSSQDTPEEQYF TGTGCCAGCAGCTCCCAGGACACTCCTGAGGAGCAGTACTTC
NA 14 NA TRBJ1-3 TRBV19 CASSPGSSGNTIYF TGTGCCAGTAGTCCGGGGTCCTCCGGAAACACCATATATTTT
NA 15 NA TRBJ2-1 TRBV7-3 CASSPNSGSYNEQFF TGTGCCAGCAGCCCTAATAGCGGATCCTACAATGAGCAGTTCTTC
NA 14 NA TRBJ2-7 TRBV6-1 CASSLRRDQYEQYF TGTGCCAGCTCTTTACGGAGGGATCAGTACGAGCAGTACTTC
NA 16 NA TRBJ2-7 TRBV21-1 CASSKVPGQGLYEQYF TGTGCCAGCAGCAAAGTGCCGGGACAGGGACTTTACGAGCAGTACTTC
NA 15 few TRBJ2-1 TRBV19 CASSIGPGSYNEQFF TGTGCCAGTAGTATTGGTCCGGGTTCCTACAATGAGCAGTTCTTC
NA 14 NA TRBJ2-3 TRBV29-1 CSVRMTDSTDTQYF TGCAGCGTGCGAATGACAGACAGCACAGATACGCAGTATTTT
NA 14 NA TRBJ1-1 TRBV7-2 CASSYLWTDTEAFF TGTGCCAGCAGCTACCTGTGGACAGACACTGAAGCTTTCTTT
NA 15 few TRBJ1-1 TRBV4-2 CASSQTREGGTEAFF TGTGCCAGCAGCCAAACCCGGGAGGGGGGCACTGAAGCTTTCTTT
NA 13 NA TRBJ1-2 TRBV30 CAWSGRVNYGYTF TGTGCCTGGAGTGGGAGAGTGAACTATGGCTACACCTTC
NA 14 NA TRBJ1-1 TRBV15 CATSRNSLNTEAFF TGTGCCACCAGCAGAAACAGCCTGAACACTGAAGCTTTCTTT
TRBD1 13 few TRBJ1-2 TRBV19 CASKDRWSNGYTF TGTGCCAGCAAGGACAGGTGGTCGAATGGCTACACCTTC
NA 15 NA TRBJ2-2 TRBV4-2 CASSHPPGVTGELFF TGTGCCAGCAGCCACCCTCCAGGGGTTACCGGGGAGCTGTTTTTT
TRBD1 13 few TRBJ1-2 TRBV30 CAWNRDRHYGYTF TGTGCCTGGAACCGGGACAGGCACTATGGCTACACCTTC
NA 13 NA TRBJ1-2 TRBV29-1 CSALPAGQIGYTF TGCAGCGCTCTACCCGCCGGACAAATTGGCTACACCTTC
NA 16 many TRBJ1-2 TRBV4-1 CASSQGLGTASYVYTF TGCGCCAGCAGCCAAGGTCTCGGGACTGCGAGCTATGTATACACCTTC
NA 14 NA TRBJ2-3 TRBV27 CASRSGASRGTQYF TGTGCCAGCAGATCCGGGGCCTCCCGGGGGACGCAGTATTTT
NA 16 NA TRBJ2-1 TRBV7-3 CASSLTLASSYNEQFF TGTGCCAGCAGCTTAACTCTAGCGAGCTCCTACAATGAGCAGTTCTTC
NA 14 once TRBJ2-3 TRBV12-5 CASGPDRRTDTQYF TGTGCTAGTGGTCCTGACAGGCGCACAGATACGCAGTATTTT
TRBD1 13 NA TRBJ2-7 TRBV15 CARGGQGVYEQYF TGTGCCCGAGGAGGTCAGGGGGTCTACGAGCAGTACTTC
NA 16 few TRBJ2-5 TRBV13 CATTATWGGAQETQYF TGTGCCACTACCGCCACCTGGGGCGGGGCCCAAGAGACCCAGTACTTC
TRBD2 16 NA TRBJ2-5 TRBV7-7 CASSPGLAGIQETQYF TGTGCCAGCAGCCCCGGACTAGCGGGGATCCAAGAGACCCAGTACTTC
TRBD2 15 once TRBJ2-2 TRBV28 CASSAGLAGTGELFF TGTGCCAGCAGCGCGGGACTAGCGGGAACCGGGGAGCTGTTTTTT
NA 18 NA TRBJ2-2 TRBV11-2 CASSLRGPSGPNTGELFF TGTGCCAGCAGCTTAAGGGGGCCTAGCGGGCCGAACACCGGGGAGCTGTTTTTT
NA 13 once TRBJ2-7 TRBV19 CASSAQQVSEQYF TGTGCCAGTAGTGCCCAACAGGTATCCGAGCAGTACTTC
TRBD1 15 once TRBJ2-3 TRBV18 CASSPPTGAADTQYF TGTGCCAGCTCACCACCGACAGGGGCAGCAGATACGCAGTATTTT
TRBD1 13 NA TRBJ2-1 TRBV30 CACDRGTYNEQFF TGTGCCTGCGACAGGGGTACCTACAATGAGCAGTTCTTC